This is a list of T cell receptor beta chains from one sample in a study of cytomegalovirus exposure and HLA in healthy donors. Generated by immunoSEQ multiplex PCR, the TCRdb table keeps only in-frame clones and is missing some. The sample has approximately 150,000 clones; about 75% are singletons. Sequencing input: PBMCs. Receptors were obtained from a male donor in good health and CMV-seropositive. Each CDR3 is given with its conserved first and last residue. D genes are given only for firm matches. A clone size is listed for some rows: how often the clone was seen (once, few, many), or a class if it is expanded.

d_gene	v_gene	abundance	j_gene	CDR3nt	CDR3aa
NA	TRBV7-6	NA	TRBJ1-6	TGTGCCAGCAGCTTGAATATACGGGGGAATTCACCCCTCCACTTT	CASSLNIRGNSPLHF
NA	TRBV7-2	NA	TRBJ1-2	TGTGCCAGCGCTCGCGGGATTGAGCTTGGTGTTGGCTACACCTTC	CASARGIELGVGYTF
NA	TRBV27	few	TRBJ2-3	TGTGCCAGCAGTTCCCAGGGACATTTAGGCACAGATACGCAGTATTTT	CASSSQGHLGTDTQYF
TRBD2	TRBV11-2	NA	TRBJ2-2	TGTGCCAGCAGCCCGGGTGGCCGCGGGGGACTCAACACCGGGGAGCTGTTTTTT	CASSPGGRGGLNTGELFF
NA	TRBV27	once	TRBJ1-6	TGTGCCAGCAGTTTAGTGCCGGGGGGTTCACCCCTCCACTTT	CASSLVPGGSPLHF
NA	TRBV7-8	NA	TRBJ2-5	TGTGCCAGCAGCCCGCTCCGCAGGGTGGGAAGACAGACCCAGTACTTC	CASSPLRRVGRQTQYF
NA	TRBV7-9	NA	TRBJ1-1	TGTGCCAGCAGCTCCGACAGTGGATGGACTGAAGCTTTCTTT	CASSSDSGWTEAFF
NA	TRBV27	NA	TRBJ2-7	TGTGCCAGCAGTTTGGACACCTCCTACGAGCAGTACTTC	CASSLDTSYEQYF
NA	TRBV12-5	NA	TRBJ1-4	TGTGCTAGTGGTTTGGTAATGTCAGGGGTTTGGGAGAATGAAAAACTGTTTTTT	CASGLVMSGVWENEKLFF
NA	TRBV5-5	NA	TRBJ2-7	TGTGCCAGCAGCACCGGTTTTGGGAGGAGCTCCTACGAGCAGTACTTC	CASSTGFGRSSYEQYF
TRBD1	TRBV20-1	NA	TRBJ1-1	TGCAGTGCACGGACAGGGCTTGAAGCTTTCTTT	CSARTGLEAFF
NA	TRBV19	NA	TRBJ2-3	TGTGCCAGTAGATCGGACACCACAGATACGCAGTATTTT	CASRSDTTDTQYF
TRBD2	TRBV5-4	NA	TRBJ2-2	TGTGCCAGCACCCCGGCCAGCGGGGGGAACACCGGGGAGCTGTTTTTT	CASTPASGGNTGELFF
TRBD1	TRBV4-1	NA	TRBJ2-7	TGCGCCAGCAGCCAAGCCGGGACAGGGGTGACCTACGAGCAGTACTTC	CASSQAGTGVTYEQYF
TRBD1	TRBV2	few	TRBJ1-1	TGTGCCAGCAGTATAGGGGGCAACACTGAAGCTTTCTTT	CASSIGGNTEAFF
NA	TRBV2	many	TRBJ1-1	TGTGCCAGCAGGGTAGCGTCCGCGGTGAGAACTGAAGCTTTCTTT	CASRVASAVRTEAFF
NA	TRBV12-5	NA	TRBJ2-3	TGTGCTAGTGGCATGGACAGTAATGTAGATACGCAGTATTTT	CASGMDSNVDTQYF
TRBD2	TRBV7-9	NA	TRBJ2-7	TGTTCCAGCAGCTTAGATGAGCTAGCGGCGAACTACGAGCAGTACTTC	CSSSLDELAANYEQYF
NA	TRBV11-2	NA	TRBJ2-7	TGTGCCAGCAGCTCCACCTACGAGCAGTACTTC	CASSSTYEQYF
TRBD2	TRBV7-2	NA	TRBJ2-2	TGTGCCAGCAGCTTAGAGCCTAGCGGGGGGGCCGGGGAGCTGTTTTTT	CASSLEPSGGAGELFF
TRBD1	TRBV5-6	NA	TRBJ2-3	TGTGCCAGCAGCTTGGCTACAGGGGCTAGCACAGATACGCAGTATTTT	CASSLATGASTDTQYF
TRBD1	TRBV19	NA	TRBJ2-5	TGTGCCAGTAGTAATACCGGGACAGGGGAAGAGACCCAGTACTTC	CASSNTGTGEETQYF
NA	TRBV27	NA	TRBJ2-1	TGTGCCAGCAGTTGGATAGCGGCCATAGGGAATGAGCAGTTCTTC	CASSWIAAIGNEQFF
TRBD2	TRBV11-2	NA	TRBJ2-3	TGTGCCAGCAGCTTCCAGCGGGGGGGGAGGGATACGCAGTATTTT	CASSFQRGGRDTQYF
NA	TRBV2	NA	TRBJ2-1	TGTACCTCAGCGGTGATTCGATACAATGAGCAGTTCTTC	CTSAVIRYNEQFF